The rows below give T cell receptor beta chains drawn from one sample of a study of OX40 agonist ivuxolimab in advanced cancers. The method was immunoSEQ multiplex PCR; TCRdb's version includes in-frame clones alone and lacks a portion of them. The sample consists of approximately 84,000 clones, 86% of them appearing once. The specimen was CD4+ or CD8+ T cells sorted from blood, collected in a trial of the OX40 agonist ivuxolimab. The source is an adult with an advanced solid tumor such as melanoma, head and neck, liver or kidney cancer. CDR3s include the opening cysteine and the closing phenylalanine or tryptophan. The D gene is left open where the match is weak. A row's size may be missing; if present it is once, few, many or a size class.

v_gene: TRBV19; d_gene: TRBD2; j_gene: TRBJ2-7; abundance: -; CDR3aa: CASSTSGSHEQYF; CDR3nt: TGTGCCAGTAGTACTAGCGGGAGCCACGAGCAGTACTTC
v_gene: TRBV4-1; d_gene: TRBD1; j_gene: TRBJ2-5; abundance: few; CDR3aa: CASSQLTLPGTGKETQYF; CDR3nt: TGCGCCAGCAGCCAACTCACATTGCCCGGGACAGGCAAAGAGACCCAGTACTTC
v_gene: TRBV2; d_gene: -; j_gene: TRBJ1-1; abundance: -; CDR3aa: CASSPQTEAFF; CDR3nt: TGTGCCAGCAGTCCACAAACTGAAGCTTTCTTT
v_gene: TRBV15; d_gene: -; j_gene: TRBJ1-4; abundance: -; CDR3aa: CATSRDRVGEKLFF; CDR3nt: TGTGCCACCAGCAGAGACAGGGTGGGTGAAAAACTGTTTTTT
v_gene: TRBV6-1; d_gene: -; j_gene: TRBJ2-1; abundance: -; CDR3aa: CASTGAPLYNEQFF; CDR3nt: TGTGCCAGTACAGGTGCACCTCTTTACAATGAGCAGTTCTTC
v_gene: TRBV5-1; d_gene: -; j_gene: TRBJ2-3; abundance: -; CDR3aa: CASSLGPFSTDTQYF; CDR3nt: TGCGCCAGCAGCTTGGGCCCCTTTTCCACAGATACGCAGTATTTT
v_gene: TRBV15; d_gene: TRBD2; j_gene: TRBJ2-7; abundance: -; CDR3aa: CATSRGRSNRGDTYEQYF; CDR3nt: TGTGCCACCAGCAGAGGTCGGTCCAATCGGGGGGATACCTACGAGCAGTACTTC
v_gene: TRBV18; d_gene: -; j_gene: TRBJ2-7; abundance: -; CDR3aa: CASSSTRDGSSYEQYF; CDR3nt: TGTGCCAGCTCATCTACTCGGGACGGGAGCTCCTACGAGCAGTACTTC
v_gene: TRBV7-9; d_gene: -; j_gene: TRBJ2-7; abundance: -; CDR3aa: CASSPGGYEQYF; CDR3nt: TGTGCCAGCAGCCCAGGCGGCTACGAGCAGTACTTC
v_gene: TRBV19; d_gene: -; j_gene: TRBJ1-5; abundance: -; CDR3aa: CASRLQGTGNQPQHF; CDR3nt: TGTGCCAGTAGACTACAGGGAACGGGCAATCAGCCCCAGCATTTT
v_gene: TRBV7-3; d_gene: TRBD2; j_gene: TRBJ2-1; abundance: -; CDR3aa: CASSSVSGEPKFF; CDR3nt: TGTGCCAGCAGCTCAGTTAGCGGGGAGCCTAAGTTCTTC
v_gene: TRBV10-3; d_gene: -; j_gene: TRBJ1-1; abundance: -; CDR3aa: CATRLVTGTTEAFF; CDR3nt: TGTGCCACCAGGTTGGTCACAGGGACAACTGAAGCTTTCTTT
v_gene: TRBV7-3; d_gene: TRBD2; j_gene: TRBJ2-3; abundance: few; CDR3aa: CASSPKLAGPTDTQYF; CDR3nt: TGTGCCAGCAGCCCAAAGCTAGCGGGGCCCACAGATACGCAGTATTTT
v_gene: TRBV5-1; d_gene: -; j_gene: TRBJ2-5; abundance: -; CDR3aa: CASSLVHSQETQYF; CDR3nt: TGCGCCAGCAGCTTGGTTCACAGCCAAGAGACCCAGTACTTC
v_gene: TRBV5-1; d_gene: TRBD1; j_gene: TRBJ2-1; abundance: -; CDR3aa: CASSPGQTYNEQFF; CDR3nt: TGCGCCAGCAGCCCGGGACAGACGTACAATGAGCAGTTCTTC
v_gene: TRBV6-5; d_gene: -; j_gene: TRBJ2-7; abundance: once; CDR3aa: CASSYSIQGTYEQYF; CDR3nt: TGTGCCAGCAGTTACTCGATACAGGGTACCTACGAGCAGTACTTC